This section outlines one T cell receptor (beta chain) sequence together with its context. There are a few counts of this clonotype. What antigen it recognizes has not been identified. No quality values exist for individual bases; no much larger clone is one base distant. These data come from a study of neurological immune-mediated disorders (dated by TCRdb to the late 2010s). Context from the whole study: Using UMI-based sequencing, the study compared peripheral blood TCR-beta repertoires from patients with HTLV-I-associated myelopathy (HAM/TSP), patients with multiple sclerosis, and healthy controls. Alongside PBMC samples, the set of 106 TCR-beta libraries contained longitudinal samples, technical triplicates, and paired CD4+ and CD8+ T-cell subsets that had been sorted. Longitudinal HAM/TSP and healthy donors were sampled at 3 time-points each (roughly 3-40 month intervals). The cohort included 60 to 70 subjects: some 14 with HAM/TSP, about 34 with multiple sclerosis, and about 20 healthy controls. Broader findings and caveats from the paper: Expanded clones from different subjects shared no identical CDR3 amino acid sequences, which suggests that TCR-beta repertoires were private in all groups. TCR clonal expansion was highest in HAM/TSP patients and lowest in MS patients, with MS patients falling below even healthy controls.

To synthesize cDNA, template-switch 5'RACE was performed with a primer carrying a 10-nucleotide random unique molecular identifier so that each TCR transcript was tagged. Every sequencing run yielded over 180 million TCR-beta sequences covering 15-18 subjects. The RNeasy kit was used for extraction of total RNA. Using the KAPA Real-time Library Amplification kit, TCR-beta VDJ regions were amplified with primers for the TCR constant region and the 5'RACE anchor. A first PCR added sample indexes and Illumina adaptors, and a second PCR then raised library yield. After Ampure bead purification, the TCR product of roughly 650 bp was size-selected on a 2% E-gel SizeSelection system. Before pooling, library quality was checked on a Bioanalyzer, concentration was measured with Qubit, and libraries were quantified with the Kapa Library Quantification kit. Paired-end 2 x 150 bp sequencing of the libraries was performed on an Illumina HiSeq 2500. To increase sequence diversity, about 25-31% phiX was spiked into each library pool. On the authors' methods: The UMI-based MiGEC pipeline processed quality-filtered reads and removed over 75% of raw TCR sequences during error correction. IMGT germline references were used for alignment of VDJ genes, and clonotypes were defined by a unique CDR3 amino acid sequence together with V-J genes. VDJtools evaluated clonal expansion, Shannon diversity and CDR3 relatedness (CalcPairwiseDistances, ClusterSamples); CLCbio workbench built phylogenetic trees. Using coefficient-of-variation modelling across technical triplicates, the study counted a clone as expanded if it had at least 8 unique UMIs. TCRdb trimmed the raw reads at Q25, called clones with MiXCR and kept productive beta chains. Each entry merges the rows of one CDR3 protein and shows their most common DNA and genes. The V and J calls and clone size are TCRdb's, not the authors'. This sample lists roughly 100,000 distinct CDR3 sequences; 10% to 14% were detected once. The top ten clonotypes cover approximately 3.1% of the sample.

V sheds 0 bases and J sheds 4 bases, leaving 14 bases between their ends. From its cysteine to its phenylalanine, the CDR3 spans 16 amino acids. Left in the record is the CDR3 DNA by itself, 48 bases read in frame from the first base. CDR1 and CDR2 (SGHRS, YFSETQ) derive from the germline V gene. What this sample's time point label stands for: longitudinal time-point 3. Unsorted PBMC libraries were generated from 2 million PBMCs stored in RNAlater at -80 °C until RNA extraction. Peripheral blood was subjected to Ficoll-Hypaque density gradient centrifugation to isolate PBMCs, which were then cryopreserved in liquid nitrogen.

The sequence derives from a female donor with HTLV-1-associated myelopathy (HAM/TSP). The V and J genes are TRBV5-1 and TRBJ2-1, with the D segment identity uncertain. The material sequenced was PBMCs. The base sequence is TGCGCCAGCAGCTTGGCCGATAGGGTGGGGTACAATGAGCAGTTCTTC. The resulting protein is CASSLADRVGYNEQFF.